One and the same sample provided the 7 T cell receptor beta chains below, sequenced in a study of metastatic and nonmetastatic thyroid tumors. TCRdb re-analyzed the PCR reads using MiXCR. The table records roughly 20,000 clones, 35% to 40% of them present only once. Thyroid surgery was performed in patients who had received no treatment beforehand. Sequenced input: tumor tissue. The receptors shown here come from a female donor with papillary thyroid cancer or a benign thyroid nodule (not recorded which). Some clones in this sample may be carry-over from other donors' samples.

The rearrangement links TRBV28 to TRBJ1-5; D uncertain. Germline CDR1 reads MDHEN; CDR2 reads SYDVKM. V lost 6 bases and J lost 6, with 15 bases in between. The CDR3 length is 14 residues. The CDR3 protein is CASSPTVEAQPQHF. CDR3 coding DNA: TGTGCCAGCAGCCCCACAGTGGAGGCTCAGCCCCAGCATTTT.

The genes are TRBV19 and TRBJ2-1; 13 bases match TRBD2. This CDR3 spans 15 amino acids. Germline lookup yields CDR1 LNHDA and CDR2 SQIVND (reference sequence). J was trimmed by 8 bases and V by 4 bases; bases with no gene match: 5. CDR3 residues: CASSRTSGGAYEQFF. In DNA form, the CDR3 reads TGTGCCAGTAGTAGGACTAGCGGGGGCGCCTATGAGCAGTTCTTC.

This clone was seen a few times. This chain links TRBV12-3 or TRBV12-4 with TRBJ2-7; D unresolved. This CDR3 spans 10 amino acids. With 4 bases removed from V and 2 bases from J, the gap between germline ends came to 0 bases. The CDR3 protein is CASSSYEQYF. In nucleotides, the CDR3 is TGTGCCAGCAGTTCCTACGAGCAGTACTTC.

The rearrangement links TRBV11-2 to TRBJ2-7; D gene uncertain. The CDR3 spans 14 residues. Germline V gives CDR1 SGHAT, CDR2 FQNNGV. V dropped 8 bases and J dropped 1 base, with 15 bases sitting between them. The CDR3 loop reads CASGHGYKSYEQYF. CDR3 in DNA: TGTGCCAGCGGCCACGGTTATAAGTCCTACGAGCAGTACTTC.

The rearrangement joins TRBV2 to TRBJ2-3; D call uncertain. This CDR3 contains 14 residues. The V gene lost 3 bases and the J gene lost 0 bases, with 7 bases spanning the gap. Per germline, CDR1 SNHLY and CDR2 FYNNEI. CDR3 sequence (DNA): TGTGCCAGCAGTGACACCTCTAGCACAGATACGCAGTATTTT. As protein: CASSDTSSTDTQYF.

The V gene is TRBV20-1, the J gene TRBJ1-6; 7 nucleotides align to TRBD1. V shed 5 bases and J 9 bases; nucleotides not matched to a gene: 7. Germline V CDR1 and CDR2: DFQATT, SNEGSKA (reference sequence). There are 13 residues in the CDR3. CDR3 protein: CSAPLQGSSPLHF. The CDR3 DNA is TGCAGTGCTCCTCTACAGGGGAGTTCACCCCTCCACTTT.

The chain joins TRBV20-1 to TRBJ2-7; TRBD2 matches at 9 bases. Trimming at V came to 0 bases and at J to 5 bases, leaving 8 bases not matched to a gene. This CDR3 has 15 residues. Germline V gene sequence: CDR1 DFQATT, CDR2 SNEGSKA (reference sequence). The DNA for the CDR3 is TGCAGTGCTAGAGATACGGGACTAGCCGTCCACGAGCAGTACTTC. This sequence encodes CSARDTGLAVHEQYF.